What follows are 10 T cell receptor beta chains derived from one specimen sequenced in a study of control samples from healthy donors and cancer patients. Assay used: immunoSEQ multiplex PCR; TCRdb lists only in-frame clones, some missing. The repertoire holds approximately 100,000 clones, with about nine tenths as singletons. The sequenced sample was blood. Receptors were obtained from a human donor in good health. The donor label of this sample is uncertain.

The chain recombines TRBV9 with TRBJ2-2; 10 bases are a match to TRBD2. Germline V lookup: CDR1 SGDLS, CDR2 YYNGEE. Trimming took 0 bases from V and 6 from J; bases not matched to a gene: 8. The CDR3 has 17 residues. The CDR3 loop is CASSVGSGGLAAGELFF. The CDR3 DNA follows: TGTGCCAGCAGCGTAGGTAGCGGGGGGCTCGCCGCCGGGGAGCTGTTTTTT.

The rearrangement links TRBV11-2 to TRBJ2-7; 9 nucleotides line up with TRBD1. Germline V gene lookup returns CDR1 SGHAT and CDR2 FQNNGV. V lost 5 bases and J lost 4; bases outside the gene matches: 9. This CDR3 region has 15 residues. CDR3 protein: CASSARGQGWYEQYF. The DNA of the CDR3 is TGTGCCAGCAGCGCGCGGGGACAGGGCTGGTACGAGCAGTACTTC. The whole variable domain, filled in from reference TRBV11-2 and TRBJ2-7, reads EAGVAQSPRYKIIEKRQSVAFWCNPISGHATLYWYQQILGQGPKLLIQFQNNGVVDDSQLPKDRFSAERLKGVDSTLKIQPAKLEDSAVYLCASSARGQGWYEQYFGPGTRLTVT.

This clone came up a few times. V gene TRBV2 combines with J gene TRBJ1-5, with 8 bases lining up with TRBD1. The CDR3 length is 13 residues. Looked up from germline, CDR1 is SNHLY and CDR2 is FYNNEI. With 4 bases clipped from V and 5 bases from J, the junction kept 1 base outside the gene matches. The CDR3 region is CASSVTGDQPQHF. CDR3 nucleotide sequence: TGTGCCAGCAGTGTGACAGGGGATCAGCCCCAGCATTTT.

V is TRBV5-1 and J is TRBJ1-3, with 10 positions matching TRBD1. In germline, CDR1 is SGHRS, CDR2 YFSETQ. The CDR3 is 15 amino acids. Trimming cost V 4 bases and J 4 bases; bases outside gene matches: 5. The CDR3 coding sequence is TGCGCCAGCAGCACAGGACAGGGGGGCGGAAACACCATATATTTT. Its protein product is CASSTGQGGGNTIYF.

The V call is TRBV6-5, the J call TRBJ1-3, with a weak D call TRBD1 (6 bases). CDR1 MNHEY and CDR2 SVGAGI come from the germline V gene. Trimming removed 6 bases from V and 2 bases from J, with 14 bases in between. CDR3 size: 15 residues. This chain's CDR3 is CASRDLTGTGNTIYF. In DNA form, the CDR3 reads TGTGCCAGCAGGGATCTTACAGGGACTGGAAACACCATATATTTT.

The chain is built from TRBV7-2 and TRBJ1-2; no clear D gene. This CDR3 contains 14 residues. The V gene lost 3 bases and the J gene lost 0 bases, with 8 bases spanning the gap. CDR1 is SGHTA and CDR2 is FQGNSA in the germline V gene. In DNA form, the CDR3 reads TGTGCCAGCAGCTTCGATCAAGCTAACTATGGCTACACCTTC. Amino acid sequence: CASSFDQANYGYTF.

The V call is TRBV19, the J call TRBJ1-1; the D gene is possibly TRBD1 (5 bases). The CDR3 contains 11 residues. Germline V gives CDR1 LNHDA, CDR2 SQIVND (reference sequence). Trimming took 10 bases from V and 4 from J, leaving 10 bases between them. In nucleotides, the CDR3 is TGTGCCACCACAGGTGGCACTGAAGCTTTCTTT. It codes for CATTGGTEAFF.

V gene TRBV28 combines with J gene TRBJ2-3, with 8 bases identical to TRBD1. The length of the CDR3 is 15 residues. With V trimmed by 5 bases and J by 6 bases, 10 bases remained unmatched. Per the germline V gene, CDR1 is MDHEN and CDR2 is SYDVKM. The CDR3 is CASSLRTGYEDTQYF. The CDR3 DNA sequence: TGTGCCAGCAGTCTCCGGACAGGGTACGAGGATACGCAGTATTTT.

This clone has only a few counts. The rearrangement uses TRBV19 and TRBJ1-2; D uncertain. Germline assignment: CDR1 LNHDA and CDR2 SQIVND (reference sequence). There are 12 residues in the CDR3. Trimming took 5 bases from V and 5 from J, leaving 9 bases between them. The DNA of the CDR3 is TGTGCCAGTAGTTCAACGGTTTATGGCTACACCTTC. Translation: CASSSTVYGYTF.

V and J are TRBV6-5 and TRBJ1-2; D possibly corresponds to TRBD1 (5 bases). The germline V gene encodes CDR1 MNHEY and CDR2 SVGAGI. Trimming took 2 bases from V and 4 from J, leaving 14 bases between them. The CDR3 length is 15 residues. CDR3 in amino acids: CASSYGGTRPYGYTF. The CDR3 bases are TGTGCCAGCAGTTACGGGGGGACGAGACCCTATGGCTACACCTTC.